The clone carrying this T cell receptor (beta chain) was seen a handful of times. This CDR3 is built from 14 residues. Germline V gives CDR1 SNHLY, CDR2 FYNNEI. Trimming removed 6 bases at V and 1 base at J, with 12 bases between. The data belong to a study of radiotherapy plus CTLA-4 blockade in lung cancer. Using immunoSEQ multiplex PCR, the repertoire was profiled, and TCRdb retains in-frame clones only, with some absent. The sample has tens of thousands of clones, roughly four fifths seen once. The genes are TRBV2 and TRBJ2-5, with TRBD1 as a possible D gene (6 bases). This clonotype was sampled from a human donor with non-small cell lung cancer who had a complete response to radiotherapy plus ipilimumab. The specimen was peripheral blood, collected from a patient treated with radiotherapy plus ipilimumab. DNA for the CDR3: TGTGCCAGCAGCCAGGGGATCATCCAAGAGACCCAGTACTTC. The encoded protein is CASSQGIIQETQYF.